The rows below give T cell receptor beta chains drawn from one sample of a study of blood T cell repertoires in COVID-19. Profiling relied on immunoSEQ multiplex PCR, and the TCRdb table lists in-frame clones only, not all of them. The profile covers approximately 140,000 clones, with approximately 83% appearing a single time and roughly 8% taken by the ten largest. The sample taken for sequencing was peripheral blood. These receptor sequences come from a woman aged 60-75 years with COVID-19, enrolled during active disease. CDR3s include the opening cysteine and the closing phenylalanine or tryptophan. D genes are given only for firm matches.

d_gene,j_gene,v_gene,CDR3nt,CDR3aa
.,TRBJ1-2,TRBV19,TGTGCCAGTAGTATTAACGGGTACGGCTACACCTTC,CASSINGYGYTF
TRBD2,TRBJ2-2,TRBV4-2,TGTGCCAGCAGCCAAGCGGGGGGGCGAACCGGGGAGCTGTTTTTT,CASSQAGGRTGELFF
.,TRBJ2-3,TRBV7-3,TGTGCCAGCAGTATTTTTGGGGGCCTCACAGATACGCAGTATTTT,CASSIFGGLTDTQYF
TRBD1,TRBJ1-1,TRBV4-2,TGTGCCAGCAGCCAGGAGCATACAGGGGCCACTGAAGCTTTCTTT,CASSQEHTGATEAFF
.,TRBJ1-1,TRBV27,TGTGCCAGCAGTTTTTACGGACAAGAAGCTTTCTTT,CASSFYGQEAFF
.,TRBJ2-3,TRBV5-1,TGCGCCAGCTCCAAGGGGGGGGCCACAGATACGCAGTATTTT,CASSKGGATDTQYF
TRBD2,TRBJ2-1,TRBV10-2,TGCGCCAGCAGTGACGCGACTAGCGGGGGATTCGAGCAGTTCTTC,CASSDATSGGFEQFF
.,TRBJ1-4,TRBV5-4,TGTGCCAGCACTGCCGGAGGGGCAACTAATGAAAAACTGTTTTTT,CASTAGGATNEKLFF
.,TRBJ1-2,TRBV2,TGTGCCTGGTCGTACAGCACTAACTATGGCTACACCTTC,CAWSYSTNYGYTF
TRBD2,TRBJ2-2,TRBV7-3,TGTGCCAGCAGCTTAAGGGCTAGCGGGGGACCGAGGGGCACCGGGGAGCTGTTTTTT,CASSLRASGGPRGTGELFF
TRBD1,TRBJ2-3,TRBV24-1,TGTGCCACCAGTGACCCGGACAGGGGCACAGATACGCAGTATTTT,CATSDPDRGTDTQYF
.,TRBJ2-5,TRBV12-3/TRBV12-4,TGTGCCAGCAGTCGTCCTGGGGCGGAGACCCAGTACTTC,CASSRPGAETQYF
TRBD1,TRBJ2-5,TRBV4-2,TGTGCCAGCAGCCATGAGGGGGCGGAGACCCAGTACTTC,CASSHEGAETQYF
.,TRBJ2-1,TRBV28,TGTGCCAGCAGTTCAAATTGGGGGGAGTTCTTC,CASSSNWGEFF
TRBD2,TRBJ2-5,TRBV29-1,TGCAGCGCCCCCTCGGGGGGTCAAGAGACCCAGTACTTC,CSAPSGGQETQYF
TRBD2,TRBJ2-1,TRBV11-3,TGTGCCAGCAGCTCGGGACTAGCCTACAATGAGCAGTTCTTC,CASSSGLAYNEQFF
.,TRBJ2-2,TRBV3-1/TRBV3-2,TGTGCCAGCAGCCCGACATTGAACACCGGGGAGCTGTTTTTT,CASSPTLNTGELFF
.,TRBJ2-7,TRBV5-6,TGTGCCAGCAGCTTACGGGGTGCCTACGAGCAGTACTTC,CASSLRGAYEQYF
.,TRBJ2-3,TRBV9,TGTGCCAGCAGCGTTTCTCGCGGGGCCTACCGGGATACGCAGTATTTT,CASSVSRGAYRDTQYF
.,TRBJ1-5,TRBV6-5,TGTGCCAGCGCGGGAAGCAATCAGCCCCAGCATTTT,CASAGSNQPQHF
TRBD2,TRBJ2-1,TRBV2,TGTGCCAGCAGTGACGAAGCGGGGGGGAACAATGAGCAGTTCTTC,CASSDEAGGNNEQFF
.,TRBJ2-1,TRBV19,TGTGCCACTCTCGGGAATGAGCAGTTCTTC,CATLGNEQFF